A single sample is the source of the 23 T cell receptor beta chains below, sequenced in a study of T cell responses to AZD1222 COVID-19 vaccine. This table comes from immunoSEQ multiplex PCR, and its TCRdb copy is limited to in-frame clones, with some not included. In the table there are tens of thousands of clones, about 88% of which are singletons. The material sequenced was peripheral blood, taken 28 days after the second AZD1222 dose. The receptors were sampled from an adult who received the AZD1222 COVID-19 vaccine.

The chain has TRBV6-1 and TRBJ2-7; D gene uncertain. CDR3 length: 12 residues. The germline CDR1 and CDR2 sequences are MNHNS and SASEGT. Trimming removed 0 bases from V and 6 bases from J, with 6 bases in between. This CDR3 reads CASSEAVTEQYF. CDR3 nucleotide sequence: TGTGCCAGCAGTGAAGCCGTGACCGAGCAGTACTTC.

The chain employs TRBV6-1 and TRBJ2-6, with 8 bases fitting TRBD2. With 4 bases clipped from V and 1 base from J, the junction kept 6 bases outside the gene matches. Germline CDR1 reads MNHNS; CDR2 reads SASEGT. The CDR3 consists of 17 residues. As DNA, the CDR3 is TGTGCCAGCAGTGCCGGGAGGGCCGTGTCTGGGGCCAACGTCCTGACTTTC. Its translation: CASSAGRAVSGANVLTF.

This clone has just one count. The genes are TRBV19 and TRBJ1-2, with D possibly TRBD1 on 6 matching bases. Trimming removed 4 bases at V and 4 bases at J, with 13 bases between. The CDR3 contains 14 residues. Germline CDR1 LNHDA, CDR2 SQIVND (reference sequence). The CDR3 protein is CASSSGGAGYGYTF. CDR3 in DNA: TGTGCCAGTAGTAGTGGGGGCGCTGGCTATGGCTACACCTTC.

The chain carries TRBV5-5 and TRBJ1-4, with no clear D. Germline assignment: CDR1 SGHKS and CDR2 YYEKEE (reference sequence). V shed 0 bases and J shed 8 bases, with 8 bases lying between them. The CDR3 is 13 residues long. The CDR3 bases are TGTGCCAGCAGCTTGGTTCCGCTAGAAAAACTGTTTTTT. It specifies CASSLVPLEKLFF.

The CDR3 spells CASGLTRLSYEQYF. In nucleotides, the CDR3 is TGTGCCAGCGGGCTGACTAGACTCTCCTACGAGCAGTACTTC. This chain joins TRBV27 and TRBJ2-7, with a weak D call TRBD2 (6 bases). Germline CDR1 and CDR2: MNHEY and SMNVEV (reference sequence). Trimming took off 8 bases at V and 0 bases at J, with 14 bases between the two ends. This CDR3 is 14 amino acids long.

V is TRBV28 and J is TRBJ1-1; D might be TRBD1 (6 bases). Looked up from germline, CDR1 is MDHEN and CDR2 is SYDVKM. V lost 2 bases and J 0 bases, leaving 7 bases between the germline ends. This CDR3 is built from 14 residues. CDR3 loop: CASSLQGMNTEAFF. The CDR3 nucleotides are TGTGCCAGCAGTTTACAGGGGATGAACACTGAAGCTTTCTTT.

The sample holds a few counts of this clone. The genes are TRBV25-1 and TRBJ2-7; the D gene is possibly TRBD2 (7 bases). The CDR3 has 16 amino acids. The V end lost 1 base, the J end lost 7 bases, and 20 bases lay between the germline ends. Germline lookup yields CDR1 MGHDK and CDR2 SYGVNS. Written as DNA, the CDR3 is TGTGCCAGCAGTGAATGGGTAGGGGGGGTGGCTCGAGAGCAGTACTTC. Encoded protein: CASSEWVGGVAREQYF.

DNA for the CDR3: TGTGCCAGTAGTGACAGGGTTGTCGGTGAAGCTTTCTTT. This translates into CASSDRVVGEAFF. J is TRBJ1-1 and V is TRBV19; TRBD1 aligns across 7 bases. V lost 5 bases, J lost 7 bases, and 7 bases stayed unmatched. The CDR3 runs 13 residues. Looked up from germline, CDR1 is LNHDA and CDR2 is SQIVND (reference sequence). The complete variable domain, with remaining parts taken from reference TRBV19 and TRBJ1-1, reads DGGITQSPKYLFRKEGQNVTLSCEQNLNHDAMYWYRQDPGQGLRLIYYSQIVNDFQKGDIAEGYSVSREKKESFPLTVTSAQKNPTAFYLCASSDRVVGEAFFGQGTRLTVV.

V and J are TRBV3-1 (or the pseudogene TRBV3-2) and TRBJ2-3; 14 bases agree with TRBD2. The CDR3 sequence is 17 residues long. Germline CDR1 and CDR2: LGHDT and YNNKEL (reference sequence). The V and J ends lost 5 bases and 4 bases, in that order; junction bases with no gene match: 8. Written as DNA, the CDR3 is TGTGCCAGCAGCAAAATGGGGACTAGCGGGAGTGCAGATACGCAGTATTTT. Protein product: CASSKMGTSGSADTQYF.

This clone was counted only a few times. The chain joins TRBV6-5 to TRBJ2-4, with D unclear. The CDR3 totals 15 residues. Germline CDR1 is MNHEY and CDR2 is SVGAGI. V was clipped by 5 bases and J by 0 bases, with 11 bases between them. The CDR3 DNA reads as TGTGCCAGCAGTCCCATTTCTGGAGCCAAAAACATTCAGTACTTC. Translation: CASSPISGAKNIQYF.

The J gene is TRBJ2-7, the V gene TRBV18; the D is unclear. The V end was cut by 2 bases, the J end by 1 base, with 6 bases between. Germline V gives CDR1 KGHSH, CDR2 LQKENI. The CDR3 is made up of 13 amino acids. The CDR3 protein is CASSPARSYEQYF. For the CDR3, the DNA is TGTGCCAGCTCACCAGCGAGATCCTACGAGCAGTACTTC.

The J gene is TRBJ2-7, the V gene TRBV2; TRBD2 agrees at 9 bases. The V and J ends lost 6 bases and 5 bases, in that order; junction bases with no gene match: 20. CDR3 length equals 18 residues. CDR1 and CDR2 from the germline V gene are SNHLY and FYNNEI. The CDR3, as DNA: TGTGCCAGCAGATGGGACATAACAGGCGGGAGGGATTCCCACGAGCAGTACTTC. This codes for CASRWDITGGRDSHEQYF. The full variable domain, with the rest looked up from reference TRBV2 and TRBJ2-7, is EPEVTQTPSHQVTQMGQEVILRCVPISNHLYFYWYRQILGQKVEFLVSFYNNEISEKSEIFDDQFSVERPDGSNFTLKIRSTKLEDSAMYFCASRWDITGGRDSHEQYFGPGTRLTVT.

The DNA for the CDR3 is TGTGCCAGCAGCCCCGGGGCCTTCTCTGGAAACACCATATATTTT. It specifies CASSPGAFSGNTIYF. The rearrangement links TRBV5-4 to TRBJ1-3; D may be TRBD1 (5 bases). Trimming stripped 4 bases from V and 0 bases from J, with 11 bases between. This CDR3 region has 15 residues. The germline gives CDR1 SGHNT, CDR2 YYREEE (reference sequence).

This chain uses TRBV7-9 with TRBJ2-7; D uncertain. V dropped 1 base and J dropped 2 bases, with 9 bases sitting between them. This CDR3 spans 14 amino acids. In germline, CDR1 is SEHNR, CDR2 FQNEAQ (reference sequence). In DNA form, the CDR3 reads TGTGCCAGCAGCTTAGTGTTGTCCCCCTACGAGCAGTACTTC. Its protein is CASSLVLSPYEQYF.

The V call is TRBV7-3, the J call TRBJ1-2; D unresolved. V was trimmed by 3 bases and J by 5 bases, leaving 10 bases between them. CDR3 length equals 13 residues. Germline assignment: CDR1 SGHTA and CDR2 FQGTGA. The CDR3 loop reads CASSFSISYGYTF. CDR3 coding DNA: TGTGCCAGCAGCTTCTCCATAAGTTATGGCTACACCTTC.

The chain is built from TRBV4-1 and TRBJ1-2; no clear D gene. CDR3 length: 11 residues. Trimming shortened V by 1 base and J by 8 bases, and 5 bases separated the two germline ends. Germline lookup yields CDR1 MGHRA and CDR2 YSYEKL. DNA for the CDR3: TGCGCCAGCAGCCAAGTGGGGGGCTACACCTTC. As protein: CASSQVGGYTF.

This clone showed up just once. One end of the junction is discordant with germline, which a read error may explain. V is TRBV7-9 and J is TRBJ1-3; D is unclear. Germline V gives CDR1 SEHNR, CDR2 FQNEAQ (reference sequence). The CDR3 is made up of 12 amino acids. CDR3 sequence (DNA): TGTGCCAGCAACTTAGCTGGAAACACCATATATTTT. Residues: CASNLAGNTIYF.

The chain has TRBV19 and TRBJ1-2; the match to TRBD1 covers 7 bases. Trimming took 3 bases from V and 7 from J; bases not matched to a gene: 5. CDR1 and CDR2 (germline): LNHDA, SQIVND (reference sequence). This CDR3 is 13 amino acids long. The CDR3: CASSMGQWVGYTF. CDR3 in DNA: TGTGCCAGTAGTATGGGACAGTGGGTTGGCTACACCTTC.

The rearrangement joins TRBV5-1 to TRBJ1-3; TRBD1 aligns across 8 bases. The CDR3 is made up of 14 amino acids. With 4 bases clipped from V and 0 bases from J, the junction kept 0 bases outside the gene matches. CDR1 SGHRS and CDR2 YFSETQ come from the germline V gene. The CDR3 is CASSGTGSGNTIYF. The CDR3 nucleotides are TGCGCCAGCAGCGGGACAGGCTCTGGAAACACCATATATTTT.

V is TRBV4-3 and J is TRBJ2-3; D is unclear. The CDR3 totals 18 residues. The V end lost 2 bases, the J end lost 6 bases, and 24 bases lay between the germline ends. Looked up from germline, CDR1 is LGHNA and CDR2 is YSLEER. CDR3 coding DNA: TGCGCCAGCAGCCAAATGTCTCGGGCTGTGGCTCCAAGGGATACGCAGTATTTT. Encoded protein: CASSQMSRAVAPRDTQYF.

This sequence joins TRBV5-1 and TRBJ1-4, with TRBD1 as a possible D gene (6 bases). V lost 4 bases to trimming and J lost 5 bases, with 18 bases between them. CDR1 is SGHRS and CDR2 is YFSETQ in the germline V gene. CDR3 length: 16 amino acids. The CDR3 bases are TGCGCCAGCAGCCAGGACAGTGTCAGATCAAATGAAAAACTGTTTTTT. It yields the protein CASSQDSVRSNEKLFF.

The rearrangement links TRBV7-6 to TRBJ1-1, with D maybe TRBD1 (5 bases). V was cut by 2 bases and J by 9 bases, with 7 bases left in between. The germline V gene has CDR1 SGHVS and CDR2 FNYEAQ. The CDR3 covers 11 residues. Written as DNA, the CDR3 is TGTGCCAGCAGCTTAACAGGCAAAGCTTTCTTT. Amino acids: CASSLTGKAFF.

Regarding this clone: Other nucleotide sequences in the sample specify the same CDR3. J is TRBJ1-3 and V is TRBV6-1; D is undetermined. Trimming removed 2 bases from V and 0 bases from J, with 8 bases in between. Germline-derived CDR1 and CDR2 are MNHNS and SASEGT. This CDR3 is built from 15 residues. CDR3 coding DNA: TGTGCCAGCAGTGAATCAGTTCGCTCTGGAAACACCATATATTTT. Encoded protein: CASSESVRSGNTIYF.